Included here is one T cell receptor (beta chain) sequence, with context. These data belong to a study of blood T cell repertoires in COVID-19. Overall study: COVID-19 samples from acute and convalescent phases originated in the United States, Italy and Spain. PBMCs, B-cell-depleted T cells, or T cells were the source of the cDNA or gDNA that made up the material.

Under the authors' procedure: For nucleated cells, counts were estimated from reference gene primer amplification. Libraries were prepared by immunoSEQ multiplex PCR; TCRdb keeps only in-frame clonotypes and omits some of them. V, J and clone size reflect that table, while D and trimming were determined from the DNA. The data hold roughly 300,000 clones, with approximately 87% observed a single time. The CDR3 has 14 amino acids. V was pared by 5 bases and J by 4 bases, with 7 bases of the junction left unmatched. Looked up from germline, CDR1 is MDHEN and CDR2 is SYDVKM. This receptor was taken from a woman aged 50 to 60 who had recovered from COVID-19. The sample consisted of peripheral blood. J is TRBJ1-1 and V is TRBV28; 7 nucleotides match TRBD1. CDR3 in DNA: TGTGCCAGCAGTCCCACAGGGGTGGCCACTGAAGCTTTCTTT. Translation: CASSPTGVATEAFF.